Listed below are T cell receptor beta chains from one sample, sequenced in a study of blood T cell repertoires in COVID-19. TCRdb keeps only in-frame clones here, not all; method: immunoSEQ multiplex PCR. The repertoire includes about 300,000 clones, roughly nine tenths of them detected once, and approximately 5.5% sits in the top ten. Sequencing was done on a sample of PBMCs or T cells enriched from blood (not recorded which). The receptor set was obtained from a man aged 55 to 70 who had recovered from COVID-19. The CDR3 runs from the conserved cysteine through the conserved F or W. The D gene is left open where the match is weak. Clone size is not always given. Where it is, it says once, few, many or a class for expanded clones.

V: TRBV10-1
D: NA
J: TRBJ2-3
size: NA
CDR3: CASSPRGADTQYF
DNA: TGCGCCAGCAGTCCAAGAGGCGCAGATACGCAGTATTTT

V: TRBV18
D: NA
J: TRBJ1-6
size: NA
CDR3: CASSSRGSDNSPLHF
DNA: TGTGCCAGCTCATCCAGGGGTTCCGATAATTCACCCCTCCACTTT

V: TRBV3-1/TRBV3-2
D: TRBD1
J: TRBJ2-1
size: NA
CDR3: CASSRTGEQFF
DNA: TGTGCCAGCAGCCGGACAGGTGAGCAGTTCTTC

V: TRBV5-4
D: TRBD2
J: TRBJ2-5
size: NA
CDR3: CASSLRLAGYQETQYF
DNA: TGTGCCAGCAGCTTGAGGCTAGCGGGATACCAAGAGACCCAGTACTTC

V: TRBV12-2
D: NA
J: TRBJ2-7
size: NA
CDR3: CASRSRDRAIYEQYF
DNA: TGTGCAAGTCGGAGCCGGGACAGGGCTATCTACGAGCAGTACTTC

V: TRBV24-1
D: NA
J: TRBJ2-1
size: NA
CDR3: CATGETSYNEQFF
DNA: TGTGCCACCGGTGAAACTTCCTACAATGAGCAGTTCTTC

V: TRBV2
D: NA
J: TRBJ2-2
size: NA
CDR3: CASKGTGELFF
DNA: TGTGCCAGCAAGGGGACCGGGGAGCTGTTTTTT

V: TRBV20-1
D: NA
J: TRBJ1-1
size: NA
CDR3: CSASTDTEAFF
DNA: TGCAGTGCTAGTACGGACACTGAAGCTTTCTTT

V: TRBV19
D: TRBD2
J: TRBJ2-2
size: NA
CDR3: CASSSVGGTGELFF
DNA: TGTGCCAGTAGTAGCGTGGGGGGGACCGGGGAGCTGTTTTTT

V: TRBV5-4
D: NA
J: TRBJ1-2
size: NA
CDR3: CASSPDSNYGYTF
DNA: TGTGCCAGCAGCCCGGACAGCAACTATGGCTACACCTTC

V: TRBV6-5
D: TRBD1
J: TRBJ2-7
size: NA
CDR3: CASRPGTANYEQYF
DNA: TGTGCCAGCAGACCCGGGACAGCAAACTACGAGCAGTACTTC

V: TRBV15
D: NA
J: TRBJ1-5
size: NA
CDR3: CATSRPAVSGPNQPQHF
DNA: TGTGCCACCAGCAGACCAGCTGTATCAGGGCCCAATCAGCCCCAGCATTTT

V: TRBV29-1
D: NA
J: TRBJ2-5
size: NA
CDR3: CSVRPSDETQYF
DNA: TGCAGCGTTCGACCTAGCGACGAGACCCAGTACTTC

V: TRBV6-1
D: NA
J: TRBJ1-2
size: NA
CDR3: CASSELGAFGYTF
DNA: TGTGCCAGCAGTGAACTGGGGGCGTTTGGCTACACCTTC

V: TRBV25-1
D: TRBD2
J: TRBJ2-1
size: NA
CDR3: CASSESASGRPSEQFF
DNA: TGTGCCAGCAGTGAATCGGCTAGCGGGAGGCCCAGTGAGCAGTTCTTC

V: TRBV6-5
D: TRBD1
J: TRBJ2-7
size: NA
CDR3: CASRDGTGRSREQYF
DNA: TGTGCCAGCAGAGACGGGACAGGGAGATCGCGCGAGCAGTACTTC

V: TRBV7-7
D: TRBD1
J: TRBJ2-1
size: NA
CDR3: CASSPTTGGTYNEQFF
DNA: TGTGCTAGCAGCCCCACGACAGGGGGCACCTACAATGAGCAGTTCTTC

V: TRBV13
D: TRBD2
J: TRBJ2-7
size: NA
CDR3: CASRGTSFQQYF
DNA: TGTGCCAGCAGAGGGACTAGTTTTCAGCAGTACTTC

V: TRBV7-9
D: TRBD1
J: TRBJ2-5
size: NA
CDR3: CASSYDRAQETQYF
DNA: TGTGCCAGCAGCTACGACAGGGCACAAGAGACCCAGTACTTC

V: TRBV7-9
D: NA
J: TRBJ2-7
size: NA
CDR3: CASVQSYEQYF
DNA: TGTGCCAGCGTACAGAGCTACGAGCAGTACTTC

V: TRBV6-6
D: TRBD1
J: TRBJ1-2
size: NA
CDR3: CASSYTGVINYGYTF
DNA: TGTGCCAGCAGTTACACAGGGGTAATTAACTATGGCTACACCTTC

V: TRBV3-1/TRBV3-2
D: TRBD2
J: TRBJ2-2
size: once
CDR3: CASNSGGRAPGELFF
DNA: TGTGCCAGCAATTCGGGCGGGAGGGCCCCCGGGGAGCTGTTTTTT

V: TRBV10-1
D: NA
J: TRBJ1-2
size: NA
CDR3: CASGGQESFYGYTF
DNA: TGCGCCAGCGGCGGGCAGGAGTCCTTCTATGGCTACACCTTC

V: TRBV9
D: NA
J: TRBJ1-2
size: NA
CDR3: CASSVDSGFSGYGYTF
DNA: TGTGCCAGCAGCGTAGATTCTGGATTTTCGGGCTATGGCTACACCTTC

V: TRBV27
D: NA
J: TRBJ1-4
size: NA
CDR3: CASWGGQGNEKLFF
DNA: TGTGCCAGTTGGGGGGGCCAAGGGAATGAAAAACTGTTTTTT

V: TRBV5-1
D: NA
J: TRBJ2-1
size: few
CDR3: CASSLGAPNNEQFF
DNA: TGCGCCAGCAGCTTGGGAGCTCCGAACAATGAGCAGTTCTTC

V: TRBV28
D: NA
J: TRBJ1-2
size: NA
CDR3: CASSFAGANYGYTF
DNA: TGTGCCAGCAGTTTTGCGGGAGCTAACTATGGCTACACCTTC

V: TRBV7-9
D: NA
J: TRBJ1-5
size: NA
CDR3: CASSLLGGRRSSSNQPQHF
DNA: TGTGCCAGCAGCTTATTGGGGGGGCGAAGGTCCTCAAGCAATCAGCCCCAGCATTTT

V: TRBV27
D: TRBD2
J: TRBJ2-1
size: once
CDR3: CASSLRGAGDANEQFF
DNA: TGTGCCAGCAGTTTACGGGGAGCGGGAGATGCAAATGAGCAGTTCTTC

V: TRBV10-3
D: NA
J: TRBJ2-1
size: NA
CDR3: CAISESGGVINEQFF
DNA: TGTGCCATCAGTGAGTCGGGGGGAGTCATAAATGAGCAGTTCTTC

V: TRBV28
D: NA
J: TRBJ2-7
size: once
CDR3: CASSLSGTREQYF
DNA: TGTGCCAGCAGTTTATCCGGGACACGCGAGCAGTACTTC

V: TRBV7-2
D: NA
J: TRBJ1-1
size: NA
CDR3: CASSLTQGLTEAFF
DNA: TGTGCCAGCAGCTTAACCCAGGGACTGACTGAAGCTTTCTTT

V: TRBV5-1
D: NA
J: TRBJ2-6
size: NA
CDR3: CASSLVLSGANVLTF
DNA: TGCGCCAGCAGCTTGGTATTATCGGGGGCCAACGTCCTGACTTTC

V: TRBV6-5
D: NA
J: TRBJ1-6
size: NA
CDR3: CASMQGYWDNSPLHF
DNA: TGTGCCAGCATGCAGGGCTATTGGGATAATTCACCCCTCCACTTT

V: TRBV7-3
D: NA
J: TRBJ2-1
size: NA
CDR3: CASSRTGSSYNEQFF
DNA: TGTGCCAGCAGCAGAACAGGGAGTTCTTACAATGAGCAGTTCTTC

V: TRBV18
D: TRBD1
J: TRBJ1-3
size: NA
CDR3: CASSPTGDSGNTIYF
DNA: TGTGCCAGCTCACCAACAGGGGACTCTGGAAACACCATATATTTT

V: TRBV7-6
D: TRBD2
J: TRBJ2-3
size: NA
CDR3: CASSPTSGIVYTQYF
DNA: TGTGCCAGCAGCCCGACTAGCGGGATCGTGTATACGCAGTATTTT

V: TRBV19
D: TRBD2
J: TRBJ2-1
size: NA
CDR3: CASGYRTSIEPEQFF
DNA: TGTGCCAGTGGATATCGGACTAGTATTGAACCTGAGCAGTTCTTC

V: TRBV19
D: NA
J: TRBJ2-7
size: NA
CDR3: CASSIGQPYEQYF
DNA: TGTGCCAGTAGTATTGGACAGCCCTACGAGCAGTACTTC

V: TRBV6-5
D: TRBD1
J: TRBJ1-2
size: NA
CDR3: CASSTGGNYGYTF
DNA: TGTGCCAGCAGTACAGGGGGTAACTATGGCTACACCTTC

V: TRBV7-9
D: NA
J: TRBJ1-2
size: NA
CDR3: CASSPDSLYGYTF
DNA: TGTGCCAGCAGCCCAGACAGCCTTTATGGCTACACCTTC

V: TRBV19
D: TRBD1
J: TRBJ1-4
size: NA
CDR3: CASRTGTGHEKLFF
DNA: TGTGCCAGTAGAACCGGGACAGGGCACGAAAAACTGTTTTTT

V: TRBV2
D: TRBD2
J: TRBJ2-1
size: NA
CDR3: CASSVGTSGREIF
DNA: TGTGCCAGCAGTGTAGGGACTAGCGGGAGGGAGATCTTC

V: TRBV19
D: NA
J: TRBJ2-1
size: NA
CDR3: CASSIGGSVYNEQFF
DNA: TGTGCCAGTAGTATTGGGGGGAGCGTTTACAATGAGCAGTTCTTC

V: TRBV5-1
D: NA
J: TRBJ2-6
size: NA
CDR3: CASSTGNSGANVLTF
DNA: TGCGCCAGCAGCACCGGGAACTCTGGGGCCAACGTCCTGACTTTC

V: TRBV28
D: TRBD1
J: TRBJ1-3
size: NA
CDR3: CASRGDRGTNTIYF
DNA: TGTGCCAGCAGGGGGGACAGGGGAACCAACACCATATATTTT

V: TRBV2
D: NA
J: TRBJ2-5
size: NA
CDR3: CASTSQGETQYF
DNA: TGTGCCAGCACTTCCCAGGGAGAGACCCAGTACTTC

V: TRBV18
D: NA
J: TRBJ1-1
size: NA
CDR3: CASSPTTVEGLDEAFF
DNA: TGTGCCAGCTCACCTACCACCGTGGAGGGCCTAGATGAAGCTTTCTTT

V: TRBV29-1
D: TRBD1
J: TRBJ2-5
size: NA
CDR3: CSVSDRAETQYF
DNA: TGCAGCGTCTCCGACAGGGCTGAGACCCAGTACTTC

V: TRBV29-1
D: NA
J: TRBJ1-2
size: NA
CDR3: CSVGLSNRAYGYTF
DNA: TGCAGCGTTGGGCTGAGTAACAGGGCGTACGGCTACACCTTC

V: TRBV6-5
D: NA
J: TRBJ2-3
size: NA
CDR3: CASSYVGGLGTDTQYF
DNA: TGTGCCAGCAGTTACGTCGGGGGGCTGGGGACAGATACGCAGTATTTT

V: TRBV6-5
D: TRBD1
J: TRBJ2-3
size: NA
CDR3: CASTGQGWYTQYF
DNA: TGTGCCAGCACCGGACAGGGGTGGTATACGCAGTATTTT